These T cell receptor beta chains were read from a single sample in a study of blood T cell repertoires in COVID-19. Libraries were prepared by immunoSEQ multiplex PCR; TCRdb keeps only in-frame clonotypes and omits some of them. The repertoire holds roughly 150,000 clones, with around four fifths as singletons. Sequencing input: peripheral blood. These receptors all stem from a human donor in a cohort sampled during active COVID-19. The CDR3 runs from the conserved cysteine through the conserved F or W. Fields, in order: V gene, J gene, CDR3 protein.

v_gene: TRBV6-2/TRBV6-3
j_gene: TRBJ1-2
CDR3aa: CASSTGRILGGYTF

v_gene: TRBV29-1
j_gene: TRBJ2-4
CDR3aa: CSVEVGRMGSGQYF

v_gene: TRBV6-4
j_gene: TRBJ1-6
CDR3aa: CASSDRDSNSPLHF

v_gene: TRBV4-1
j_gene: TRBJ2-1
CDR3aa: CASSQRERSYNEQFF

v_gene: TRBV7-8
j_gene: TRBJ2-7
CDR3aa: CASSLDSGSTYEQYF

v_gene: TRBV4-3
j_gene: TRBJ1-1
CDR3aa: CASSQDRQVPEAFF

v_gene: TRBV6-1
j_gene: TRBJ2-7
CDR3aa: CASSERTGKYEQYF

v_gene: TRBV6-1
j_gene: TRBJ2-1
CDR3aa: CASSEFDNNEQFF

v_gene: TRBV7-3
j_gene: TRBJ2-2
CDR3aa: CASSSAGTSGTGELFF

v_gene: TRBV2
j_gene: TRBJ1-5
CDR3aa: CASSPPGQPQHF

v_gene: TRBV6-2/TRBV6-3
j_gene: TRBJ2-1
CDR3aa: CASSQSGASYNEQFF

v_gene: TRBV4-1
j_gene: TRBJ1-3
CDR3aa: CASSQAIVPGNTIYF

v_gene: TRBV27
j_gene: TRBJ2-7
CDR3aa: CASSSWGEEYF

v_gene: TRBV6-6
j_gene: TRBJ2-3
CDR3aa: CASSRGESTDTQYF

v_gene: TRBV28
j_gene: TRBJ2-6
CDR3aa: CASYSGANVLTF

v_gene: TRBV6-1
j_gene: TRBJ1-2
CDR3aa: CASREVQGAGGYTF

v_gene: TRBV6-6
j_gene: TRBJ1-5
CDR3aa: CASSARSSNQPQHF

v_gene: TRBV30
j_gene: TRBJ1-3
CDR3aa: CACLSGNTIYF

v_gene: TRBV5-6
j_gene: TRBJ2-5
CDR3aa: CASSGHGLQETQYF

v_gene: TRBV7-8
j_gene: TRBJ2-3
CDR3aa: CASSLARGDTQYF

v_gene: TRBV7-9
j_gene: TRBJ2-2
CDR3aa: CASSLASLPTGELFF

v_gene: TRBV11-3
j_gene: TRBJ2-1
CDR3aa: CASSLRREAYNEQFF

v_gene: TRBV28
j_gene: TRBJ2-7
CDR3aa: CASRGQVWGYEQYF

v_gene: TRBV19
j_gene: TRBJ1-3
CDR3aa: CASSTGGSGNTIYF

v_gene: TRBV21-1
j_gene: TRBJ1-1
CDR3aa: CASSKEDRGRKSSEAFF